This TCR beta chain was recorded in a study of T cells in Graves' hyperthyroidism and ophthalmopathy (dated 2019 in TCRdb). Some background on the complete study: Peripheral blood was sampled at the time of initial diagnosis, prior to any treatment. The paper describes TCR Vbeta CDR3 sequencing of 120 to 150 peripheral blood samples, made up of 40 to 45 ophthalmopathy patients, some 80 hyperthyroidism patients and 17 progressor patients. Once sampling was done, hyperthyroidism patients were given methimazole at a starting dose of 30 mg daily, whereas ophthalmopathy patients were given high-dose intravenous methylprednisolone. A discovery cohort of about 95 patients, approximately 45 with Graves' ophthalmopathy and under 60 with stable Graves' hyperthyroidism, was used to find distinguishing TCR V-J signatures. Thyroid tissue and blood T-cell repertoires from several Graves' hyperthyroidism patients were also compared in the study. Whether ophthalmopathy could be predicted prospectively was tested in an independent validation cohort made up of some 20 hyperthyroidism patients plus 17 patients who later progressed to ophthalmopathy. The 100 or so discovery patients were randomly divided into training and test sets at a 7:3 ratio. Study-wide findings and limitations: Ophthalmopathy was separated from stable hyperthyroidism by a 13 V-J signature model, with around 90% sensitivity and around 81% specificity obtained in cross-validation and 80%/75% obtained in testing. In validation, the model predicted progression to ophthalmopathy with about 71% sensitivity and roughly 72% specificity, a median of around 6.6 months before onset. No statistical method was used to fix the sample size in advance, and group allocation was not hidden from the investigators. Most expanded thyroid clonotypes (frequency above 0.001) were also found in blood, which suggests that blood repertoires may mirror thyroid immune responses.

The hyperthyroidism patients were between 18 and 65 years old and newly diagnosed, with a disease duration of less than 2 months. Patients with uncontrolled infections, other autoimmune diseases, pregnancy or lactation were excluded. Diagnoses were based on clinical symptoms, serum thyroxine and TRAb, thyroid ultrasound and orbital computed tomography. Blood from progressor patients was collected at the time of first diagnosis with hyperthyroidism, before any ophthalmopathy symptoms had appeared. PBMCs were isolated from 10 ml of fresh peripheral blood by Ficoll-Paque density gradient centrifugation. Progressor patients were defined as those initially diagnosed with Graves' hyperthyroidism in whom ophthalmopathy developed during follow-up. Trizol reagent was used to extract total RNA, and RNA quality was then checked on an Agilent 2100 Bioanalyzer. CDR1 is given as MNHNS and CDR2 as SASEGT, both from the germline V gene. Inclusive of the bounding cysteine and phenylalanine, the CDR3 is 12 residues long. The DNA shown is the 36-base CDR3, in frame from base 1. Trimming removed 0 bases from V and 5 bases from J, leaving 4 bases between the germline ends.

This clonotype was picked up many times. Its antigen remains undetermined. One base away there is no much larger clone; base qualities are not given. TCR beta CDR3 regions were amplified from RNA transcripts. For the first round of RT-PCR on the TCR CDR3, the HTBI primer set was used together with the Qiagen OneStep RT-PCR kit. Libraries were constructed in a second round of multiplex PCR, after which size selection and purification were performed. Sequencing of the libraries was done on an Illumina HiSeq2000 using paired-end 100 bp reads. The study's processing was this. SOAPnuke was used to process the raw data, removing reads that contained adapters or uncalled bases, had a mean Phred below 15, or lacked an exact match to the constant primer or identifier. COPE v1.2.5 was used to merge high-quality paired reads, and clonotypes were defined as unique nucleotide sequences. MiTCR v1.1 was used to align the clonotypes against IMGT TRBV, TRBD and TRBJ reference segments. Only V-J combinations with frequency above 0.0001, covering about 99% of repertoires, were analysed. The TCS score was defined as the ratio of F50 (clonal expansion) to E x V (chaos), calculated using BLOSUM62-based TCRdist between CDR3 peptides within each V-J. Welch's t-statistics and random forest reduced some 510 V-J features to some 14, which were used in a naive Bayes classifier (R e1071). The raw public data were reprocessed by TCRdb itself: fastp quality trimming at Q25, MiXCR clonotype calling, in-frame beta chains only. Rows with a matching CDR3 protein are joined into one entry that keeps the most common DNA and genes. In this record, the V and J calls reflect TCRdb's handling and not the investigators' own analysis. The sample data list about 300,000 distinct CDR3 sequences, and less than 30% of these were observed just once. Roughly a quarter of the sample lies in the top ten.

The sample consisted of blood. The chain links TRBV6-1 with TRBJ2-5, with the D gene too uncertain to name. This sequence was found in a man aged 40-50 years with Graves' hyperthyroidism that later progressed to Graves' ophthalmopathy. The sequenced DNA is TGTGCCAGCAGTGAAGCGCGCGAGACCCAGTACTTC. This translates into CASSEARETQYF.